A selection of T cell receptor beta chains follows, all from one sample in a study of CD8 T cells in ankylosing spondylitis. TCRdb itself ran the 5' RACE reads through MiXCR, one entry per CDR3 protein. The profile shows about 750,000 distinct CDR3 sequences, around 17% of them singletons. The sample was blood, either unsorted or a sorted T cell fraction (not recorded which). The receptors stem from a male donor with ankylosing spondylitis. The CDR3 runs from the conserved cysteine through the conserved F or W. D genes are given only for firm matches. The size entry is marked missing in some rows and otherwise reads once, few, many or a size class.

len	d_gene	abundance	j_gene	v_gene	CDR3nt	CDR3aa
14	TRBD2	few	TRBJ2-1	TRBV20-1	TGCAGTGGGCTAGCGGGAGTCACCTACAATGAGCAGTTCTTC	CSGLAGVTYNEQFF
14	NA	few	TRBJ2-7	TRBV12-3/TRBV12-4	TGTGCCAGCAGTTTATCAGGGGCTGGATACGAGCAGTACTTC	CASSLSGAGYEQYF
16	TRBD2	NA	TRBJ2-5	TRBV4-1	TGCGCCAGCAGCCTACGACTAGCGGGGGAGCAAGAGACCCAGTACTTC	CASSLRLAGEQETQYF
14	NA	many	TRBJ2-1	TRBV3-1	TGTGCCAGCAGCCAATGGGGGGAATACAATGAGCAGTTCTTC	CASSQWGEYNEQFF
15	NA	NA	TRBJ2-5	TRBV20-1	TGCAGTGCTATAGACCCTATTGCGGCACAAGAGACCCAGTACTTC	CSAIDPIAAQETQYF
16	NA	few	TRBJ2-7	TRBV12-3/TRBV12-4	TGTGCCAGCCTCCCCCCGCGATCCCCTGGAGCCTACGAGCAGTACTTC	CASLPPRSPGAYEQYF
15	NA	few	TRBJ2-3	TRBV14	TGTGCCAGCAGCCAACGACAGGCGAGGGCAGATACGCAGTATTTT	CASSQRQARADTQYF
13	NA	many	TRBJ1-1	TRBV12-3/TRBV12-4	TGTGCCAGCAGTTTATCCGTGAACACTGAAGCTTTCTTT	CASSLSVNTEAFF
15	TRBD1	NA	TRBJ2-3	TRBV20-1	TGCAGTGCTAGTTACAGGGGGCTGAGCACAGATACGCAGTATTTT	CSASYRGLSTDTQYF
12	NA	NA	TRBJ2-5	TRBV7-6	TGTGCGGTCGGAGGCCCCCAAGAGACCCAGTACTTC	CAVGGPQETQYF
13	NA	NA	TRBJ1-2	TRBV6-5	TGTGCCAGCAGTTATATGAAAAGCTATGGCTACACCTTC	CASSYMKSYGYTF
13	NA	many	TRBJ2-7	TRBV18	TGTGCCAGCAGCCCCGGGGGCTCCTACGAGCAGTACTTC	CASSPGGSYEQYF
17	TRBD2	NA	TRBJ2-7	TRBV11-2	TGTGCCAGCAGCTTAGAAAGGCTAGCGGGAGCAGCTGAGGAGCAGTACTTC	CASSLERLAGAAEEQYF
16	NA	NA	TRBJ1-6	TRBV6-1	TGTGCCAGCAGTGAAGCGCTTGGCAGCTTTAATTCACCCCTCCACTTT	CASSEALGSFNSPLHF
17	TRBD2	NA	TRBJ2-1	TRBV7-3	TGTGCCAGCAGCTTAAGTGGTCTAGCGGGAGGGATCGATGAGCAGTTCTTC	CASSLSGLAGGIDEQFF